The 13 T cell receptor beta chains in this list originate from one sample, sequenced in a study of blood T cell repertoires in COVID-19 (dated by TCRdb to between 2020 and 2021). The library was produced with the immunoSEQ multiplex PCR assay. In TCRdb, the immuneACCESS table is reduced to in-frame sequences with V and J assigned. These tables do not hold every clone; where another copy was compared, an unresolved V gene accounts for under half, and the others remain unexplained. For this sample there are around 220,000 clones; about nine tenths appear just once. Together, the top ten hold 2.2% of the sample. Material for sequencing was peripheral blood. The source of these receptors is a woman aged 45-65 years with acute or convalescent COVID-19.

With respect to this clone: Relative to the germline gene, one junction end is altered; a read error may explain this. CDR3 DNA sequence: TGTGCCAGCAGCCGGACTAGCGGGGCCCAAGGGGATTTT. It encodes CASSRTSGAQGDF. J is TRBJ2-3 and V is TRBV12-3 or TRBV12-4; 12 bases match TRBD2. The CDR3 is made up of 13 amino acids.

This clone showed up just once. The chain has TRBV11-2 and TRBJ2-2, with D maybe TRBD1 (6 bases). The CDR3 extends over 14 amino acids. V lost 3 bases to trimming and J lost 2 bases, with 7 bases between them. Germline assignment: CDR1 SGHAT and CDR2 FQNNGV. CDR3 bases: TGTGCCAGCAGCTTGGGACATAACACCGGGGAGCTGTTTTTT. This encodes CASSLGHNTGELFF. Looking up the rest from reference TRBV11-2 and TRBJ2-2 gives the full variable domain: EAGVAQSPRYKIIEKRQSVAFWCNPISGHATLYWYQQILGQGPKLLIQFQNNGVVDDSQLPKDRFSAERLKGVDSTLKIQPAKLEDSAVYLCASSLGHNTGELFFGEGSRLTVL.

The chain employs TRBV2 and TRBJ1-1; D gene uncertain. The germline V gene encodes CDR1 SNHLY and CDR2 FYNNEI. V was shortened by 4 bases and J by 10 bases, with 16 bases between the two germline ends. The CDR3 totals 13 residues. The CDR3 sequence is CASSAAKNEAAFF. CDR3 coding DNA: TGTGCCAGCAGTGCGGCCAAAAACGAGGCAGCTTTCTTT.

CDR3 residues: CASSSSQGGNNEKLFF. DNA of the CDR3: TGCGCCAGCAGCTCCTCACAGGGTGGGAACAATGAAAAACTGTTTTTT. This chain joins TRBV5-1 and TRBJ1-4, with D maybe TRBD1 (6 bases). The CDR3 has 16 residues. The germline V gene encodes CDR1 SGHRS and CDR2 YFSETQ. With 3 bases removed from V and 5 bases from J, the gap between germline ends came to 17 bases.

This rearrangement joins TRBV19 to TRBJ2-1, with unresolved D. The CDR3 runs to 13 residues. Germline V gene sequence: CDR1 LNHDA, CDR2 SQIVND (reference sequence). The V gene lost 5 bases and the J gene lost 6 bases, with 11 bases spanning the gap. The CDR3 loop reads CASSRHLFNEQFF. The DNA of the CDR3 is TGTGCCAGTAGTCGTCATCTATTCAATGAGCAGTTCTTC.

The chain links TRBV19 to TRBJ2-5; possible D gene TRBD1, 6 bases. Germline V gene sequence: CDR1 LNHDA, CDR2 SQIVND (reference sequence). The CDR3 extends over 14 amino acids. V was clipped by 5 bases and J by 0 bases, with 10 bases between them. In nucleotides, the CDR3 is TGTGCCAGTAGTTGGGACACGTACCAAGAGACCCAGTACTTC. Residues: CASSWDTYQETQYF.

The CDR3 DNA reads TGTGCCAGCAGGTCAGGGGGGACAGATACGCAGTATTTT. Its protein is CASRSGGTDTQYF. The rearrangement uses TRBV7-2 and TRBJ2-3; TRBD1 is a possible D gene (7 bases). The germline V and J ends were trimmed by 6 bases and 3 bases, with 10 bases remaining between them. The CDR3 consists of 13 residues. The V gene's germline CDR1 is SGHTA and CDR2 FQGNSA.

This chain uses TRBV7-2 with TRBJ2-1; 11 nucleotides line up with TRBD2. The CDR3 loop spans 16 amino acids. Looked up from germline, CDR1 is SGHTA and CDR2 is FQGNSA. V trimming: 1 base; J trimming: 2 bases; junction bases outside the gene matches: 1. The CDR3 reads CASSLVAGGAYNEQFF. CDR3 coding DNA: TGTGCCAGCAGCTTAGTAGCGGGAGGGGCCTACAATGAGCAGTTCTTC.

The CDR3 DNA reads as TGTGCCAGCAGCCAAAGGGACAGGGGCTGGGAGACCCAGTACTTC. Amino acid sequence: CASSQRDRGWETQYF. The V gene is TRBV3-1 (or the pseudogene TRBV3-2), the J gene TRBJ2-5; 10 positions match TRBD1. The CDR3 spans 15 residues. With 2 bases clipped from V and 5 bases from J, the junction kept 5 bases outside the gene matches. Looked up from germline, CDR1 is LGHDT and CDR2 is YNNKEL (reference sequence).

The V gene is TRBV29-1, the J gene TRBJ2-1; D perhaps matches TRBD1 (5 bases). This CDR3 is 14 amino acids long. V dropped 7 bases and J dropped 1 base, with 14 bases sitting between them. Germline CDR1 SQVTM, CDR2 ANQGSEA. The CDR3 loop is CSGKGDVSYNEQFF. The CDR3 DNA sequence: TGCAGCGGGAAAGGGGATGTTTCCTACAATGAGCAGTTCTTC.

The chain recombines TRBV11-2 with TRBJ1-1, with D maybe TRBD1 (5 bases). CDR1 is SGHAT, CDR2 FQNNGV, per germline. CDR3 size: 13 residues. Trimming took 4 bases from V and 0 from J, leaving 6 bases between them. The CDR3 sequence: CASSSRVNTEAFF. CDR3 in DNA: TGTGCCAGCAGCTCCAGGGTGAACACTGAAGCTTTCTTT.

V and J are TRBV19 and TRBJ1-4; 7 nucleotides agree with TRBD1. CDR3 length: 12 amino acids. Per the germline V gene, CDR1 is LNHDA and CDR2 is SQIVND (reference sequence). J gave up 11 bases and V 9 bases, and 9 bases lay outside the gene matches. CDR3 sequence reads: CASTIPGQKLFF. The CDR3 DNA reads as TGTGCCAGCACGATTCCGGGACAGAAACTGTTTTTT.

The rearrangement uses TRBV18 and TRBJ1-1; 8 bases are a match to TRBD1. The CDR3 has 17 amino acids. The germline V gene encodes CDR1 KGHSH and CDR2 LQKENI. The V and J ends lost 6 bases and 4 bases, in that order; junction bases with no gene match: 16. The chain's CDR3 is CASSLTMAGGILTEAFF. Here the CDR3 DNA reads TGTGCCAGCTCCCTGACCATGGCAGGGGGCATCCTCACTGAAGCTTTCTTT.